What follows is one T cell receptor beta chain and its context. Its antigen is unknown. This sample was taken from a study of T cell responses to AZD1222 COVID-19 vaccine. On the study more broadly: Samples with a second dose at about 4 or about 12 weeks were pooled together.

The length of the CDR3 is 13 residues. The V gene lost 5 bases and the J gene lost 0 bases, with 8 bases spanning the gap. The germline V gene encodes CDR1 LNHDA and CDR2 SQIVND (reference sequence). Whole-study findings and limits: Increases in Spike-specific TCR breadth and depth were seen after two AZD1222 doses.

Libraries were prepared by immunoSEQ multiplex PCR; TCRdb keeps only in-frame clonotypes and omits some of them. The sample yields fewer than 300,000 clones, approximately 95% seen once. The origin of this receptor is an adult in good health. This sample comprised peripheral blood, obtained on day 0 of AZD1222 vaccination. The chain recombines TRBV19 with TRBJ2-7, with D perhaps matching TRBD2 (5 bases). The CDR3 loop is CASSWRASYEQYF. CDR3 nucleotides: TGTGCCAGTAGTTGGCGGGCCTCCTACGAGCAGTACTTC.